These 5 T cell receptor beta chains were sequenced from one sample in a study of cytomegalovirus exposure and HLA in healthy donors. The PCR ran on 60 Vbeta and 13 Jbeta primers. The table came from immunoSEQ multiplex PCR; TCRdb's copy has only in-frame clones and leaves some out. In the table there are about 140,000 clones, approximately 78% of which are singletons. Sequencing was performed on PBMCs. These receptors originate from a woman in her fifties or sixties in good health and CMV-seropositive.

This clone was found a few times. The CDR3 protein is CASSSPGQARSYEQYF. The CDR3 DNA reads TGTGCCAGCAGTTCTCCGGGACAGGCCAGGTCCTACGAGCAGTACTTC. The rearrangement uses TRBV6-5 and TRBJ2-5; the match to TRBD1 covers 8 bases. The J call may be incorrect, as the DNA end agrees better with TRBJ2-7. This CDR3 comprises 16 residues. Germline loops: CDR1 MNHEY, CDR2 SVGAGI.

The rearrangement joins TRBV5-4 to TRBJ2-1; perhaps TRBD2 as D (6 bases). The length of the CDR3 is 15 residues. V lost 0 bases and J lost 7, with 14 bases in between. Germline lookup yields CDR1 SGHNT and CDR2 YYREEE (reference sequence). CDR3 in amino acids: CASSLAQPGGNEQFF. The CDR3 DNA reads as TGTGCCAGCAGCTTGGCCCAGCCCGGGGGAAATGAGCAGTTCTTC.

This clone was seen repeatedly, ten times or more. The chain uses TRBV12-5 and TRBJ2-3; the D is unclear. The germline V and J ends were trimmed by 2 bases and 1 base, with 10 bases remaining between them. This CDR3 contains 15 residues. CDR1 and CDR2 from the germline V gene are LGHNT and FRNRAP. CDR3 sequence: CASGLFVARTDTQYF. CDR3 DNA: TGTGCTAGTGGTTTGTTCGTCGCGCGCACAGATACGCAGTATTTT.

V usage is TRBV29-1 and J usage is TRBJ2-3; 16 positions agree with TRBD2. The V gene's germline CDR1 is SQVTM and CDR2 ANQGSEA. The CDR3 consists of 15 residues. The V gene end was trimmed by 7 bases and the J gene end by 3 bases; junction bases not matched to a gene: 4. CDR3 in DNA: TGCAGCGGGGCGGGACTAGCGGGGGGGACAGATACGCAGTATTTT. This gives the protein CSGAGLAGGTDTQYF.

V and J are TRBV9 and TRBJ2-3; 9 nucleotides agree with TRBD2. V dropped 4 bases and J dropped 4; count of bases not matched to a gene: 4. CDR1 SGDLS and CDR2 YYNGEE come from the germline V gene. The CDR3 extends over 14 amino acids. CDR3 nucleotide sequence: TGTGCCAGCAGCCCTAGCGGGGCTTCAGATACGCAGTATTTT. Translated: CASSPSGASDTQYF.